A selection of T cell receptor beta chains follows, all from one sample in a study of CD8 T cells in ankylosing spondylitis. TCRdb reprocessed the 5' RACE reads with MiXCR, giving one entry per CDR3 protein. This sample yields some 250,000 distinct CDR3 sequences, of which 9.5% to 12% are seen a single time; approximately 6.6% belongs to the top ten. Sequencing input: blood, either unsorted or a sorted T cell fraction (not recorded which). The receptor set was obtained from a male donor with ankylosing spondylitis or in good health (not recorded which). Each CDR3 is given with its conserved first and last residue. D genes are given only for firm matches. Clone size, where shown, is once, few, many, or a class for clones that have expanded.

CDR3nt: TGTGCCAGCGGCCCCGGTTTCCTCATTGATTCTGGGTCCTACGAGCAGTACTTC
CDR3aa: CASGPGFLIDSGSYEQYF
j_gene: TRBJ2-7
v_gene: TRBV7-1
abundance: -
d_gene: -

CDR3nt: TGCAGTGCTAGGAGGATGAACACTGAAGCTTTCTTT
CDR3aa: CSARRMNTEAFF
j_gene: TRBJ1-1
v_gene: TRBV20-1
abundance: many
d_gene: -

CDR3nt: TGTGCCAGCCGAGTTGTGGGAGGAGTAGATACGCAGTATTTT
CDR3aa: CASRVVGGVDTQYF
j_gene: TRBJ2-3
v_gene: TRBV6-1
abundance: many
d_gene: -

CDR3nt: TGTGCCAGCAGTCCCTACTTTGAGGGGGGCTATGGCTACACCTTC
CDR3aa: CASSPYFEGGYGYTF
j_gene: TRBJ1-2
v_gene: TRBV27
abundance: many
d_gene: -

CDR3nt: TGTGCCAGCAGCCGGGACGGTAACACTGAAGCTTTCTTT
CDR3aa: CASSRDGNTEAFF
j_gene: TRBJ1-1
v_gene: TRBV28
abundance: many
d_gene: -

CDR3nt: TGCAGCGTAGCCCTGGAAGATACGCAGTATTTT
CDR3aa: CSVALEDTQYF
j_gene: TRBJ2-3
v_gene: TRBV29-1
abundance: -
d_gene: -

CDR3nt: TGTGCCAGCAGTTTAATAGGACCGGGACTAGCGGGAGGGACCCGGTACAATGAGCAGTTCTTC
CDR3aa: CASSLIGPGLAGGTRYNEQFF
j_gene: TRBJ2-1
v_gene: TRBV28
abundance: few
d_gene: TRBD2

CDR3nt: TGTGCCAGCTCTAGCGGGGGCCTTAAGTATTCAGATACGCAGTATTTT
CDR3aa: CASSSGGLKYSDTQYF
j_gene: TRBJ2-3
v_gene: TRBV18
abundance: -
d_gene: TRBD2

CDR3nt: TGTGCCAGCAGTTACGACGCGGGGGACGGGGAGCTGTTTTTT
CDR3aa: CASSYDAGDGELFF
j_gene: TRBJ2-2
v_gene: TRBV6-2/TRBV6-3
abundance: -
d_gene: TRBD2

CDR3nt: TGTGCCAGCAGCTCCTTTGGGACAGCGAACACCGGGGAGCTGTTTTTT
CDR3aa: CASSSFGTANTGELFF
j_gene: TRBJ2-2
v_gene: TRBV7-8
abundance: -
d_gene: TRBD1

CDR3nt: TGCAGCGTTGAAGTGCTAGCAGGCACAGATACGCAGTATTTT
CDR3aa: CSVEVLAGTDTQYF
j_gene: TRBJ2-3
v_gene: TRBV29-1
abundance: many
d_gene: -

CDR3nt: TGTGCCATCAGTGAGTGGCAGAATGAGCAGTTCTTC
CDR3aa: CAISEWQNEQFF
j_gene: TRBJ2-1
v_gene: TRBV10-3
abundance: many
d_gene: -

CDR3nt: TGTGCCAGCAGTTTTCAAGCGGGGGGCAATGAGCAGTTCTTC
CDR3aa: CASSFQAGGNEQFF
j_gene: TRBJ2-1
v_gene: TRBV27
abundance: many
d_gene: TRBD2

CDR3nt: TGTGCCAGCAGCCACTACATAGCCAAAAACATTCAGTACTTC
CDR3aa: CASSHYIAKNIQYF
j_gene: TRBJ2-4
v_gene: TRBV11-2
abundance: many
d_gene: -

CDR3nt: TGTGCCAGCAGTTACTCGATGGCACTAGTTTCGAATGAGCAGTTCTTC
CDR3aa: CASSYSMALVSNEQFF
j_gene: TRBJ2-1
v_gene: TRBV6-5
abundance: few
d_gene: -

CDR3nt: TGTGCCAGCAGTTTACAACTATCGGACTCCTACAATGAGCAGTTCTTC
CDR3aa: CASSLQLSDSYNEQFF
j_gene: TRBJ2-1
v_gene: TRBV28
abundance: many
d_gene: -

CDR3nt: TGTGCCAGCAGGAAACCGGGACTGAAAAATGAGCAGTTCTTC
CDR3aa: CASRKPGLKNEQFF
j_gene: TRBJ2-1
v_gene: TRBV6-1
abundance: -
d_gene: -

CDR3nt: TGTGCCAGCAGCCAAAGGACGGTTAATGAAAAACTGTTTTTT
CDR3aa: CASSQRTVNEKLFF
j_gene: TRBJ1-4
v_gene: TRBV7-9
abundance: -
d_gene: -

CDR3nt: TGTGCCAGCAGTCTCCTAGGACCTTTGGTGGGGCAGTACTTC
CDR3aa: CASSLLGPLVGQYF
j_gene: TRBJ2-7
v_gene: TRBV11-2
abundance: few
d_gene: -

CDR3nt: TGTGCCAGCAGCTCACCGGGACAGGGCGTACCAGATACGCAGTATTTT
CDR3aa: CASSSPGQGVPDTQYF
j_gene: TRBJ2-3
v_gene: TRBV13
abundance: many
d_gene: TRBD1

CDR3nt: TGCAGTGCTAGCGGGGGGTTGGAGCAGTACTTC
CDR3aa: CSASGGLEQYF
j_gene: TRBJ2-7
v_gene: TRBV20-1
abundance: -
d_gene: TRBD2

CDR3nt: TGTGCCACCAGCCAAAGCACAGATACGCAGTATTTT
CDR3aa: CATSQSTDTQYF
j_gene: TRBJ2-3
v_gene: TRBV24-1
abundance: many
d_gene: -

CDR3nt: TGCGCCAGCAGCCAAGACAAGAGCGTAAACTACAATGAGCAGTTCTTC
CDR3aa: CASSQDKSVNYNEQFF
j_gene: TRBJ2-1
v_gene: TRBV4-1
abundance: few
d_gene: -

CDR3nt: TGCGCCAGCAGCTTCAACAGGGGACCTAGTACCGGGGAGCTGTTTTTT
CDR3aa: CASSFNRGPSTGELFF
j_gene: TRBJ2-2
v_gene: TRBV5-1
abundance: -
d_gene: TRBD1

CDR3nt: TGCAGTGCTTCCCCAATAGCGGGGAGGGCCTTCATGAACTACAATGAGCAGTTCTTC
CDR3aa: CSASPIAGRAFMNYNEQFF
j_gene: TRBJ2-1
v_gene: TRBV20-1
abundance: many
d_gene: TRBD2

CDR3nt: TGTGCCATCAGTGACAACGGGAGGGACGAGCAGTACTTC
CDR3aa: CAISDNGRDEQYF
j_gene: TRBJ2-7
v_gene: TRBV10-3
abundance: many
d_gene: TRBD2

CDR3nt: TGTGCCAGCAGCCCCCAGAGGACAGATAGCAATCAGCCCCAGCATTTT
CDR3aa: CASSPQRTDSNQPQHF
j_gene: TRBJ1-5
v_gene: TRBV3-1
abundance: few
d_gene: -

CDR3nt: TGTGCCAGCAGCTTATCCGGCCCTGAGCAGTTCTTC
CDR3aa: CASSLSGPEQFF
j_gene: TRBJ2-1
v_gene: TRBV7-9
abundance: -
d_gene: -

CDR3nt: TGTGCCAGCCACGCTTTGACAACTAACTATGGCTACACCTTC
CDR3aa: CASHALTTNYGYTF
j_gene: TRBJ1-2
v_gene: TRBV2
abundance: few
d_gene: -

CDR3nt: TGCGCCAGCAGCGGGGACGCGAGGAGGGGAGAGACCCAGTACTTC
CDR3aa: CASSGDARRGETQYF
j_gene: TRBJ2-5
v_gene: TRBV5-1
abundance: many
d_gene: -

CDR3nt: TGCGCCAGCAGCTGGCTACCAGACATAAATGAAAAACTGTTTTTT
CDR3aa: CASSWLPDINEKLFF
j_gene: TRBJ1-4
v_gene: TRBV5-1
abundance: many
d_gene: -

CDR3nt: TGTGCCAGCAGTTTCGGAACGGAGACAGATACGCAGTATTTT
CDR3aa: CASSFGTETDTQYF
j_gene: TRBJ2-3
v_gene: TRBV6-2/TRBV6-3
abundance: many
d_gene: -

CDR3nt: TGTGCCAGCAGGCGGGCAGGGGCCCACGAGCAGTACTTC
CDR3aa: CASRRAGAHEQYF
j_gene: TRBJ2-7
v_gene: TRBV7-2
abundance: few
d_gene: -

CDR3nt: TGTGCCAGTGCCTGGGAGGGGGAGGCCTACAATGAGCAGTTCTTC
CDR3aa: CASAWEGEAYNEQFF
j_gene: TRBJ2-1
v_gene: TRBV7-9
abundance: few
d_gene: -

CDR3nt: TGCGCCAGCAGCCCGGGACAGTTCTCTGGGGCCAACGTCCTGACTTTC
CDR3aa: CASSPGQFSGANVLTF
j_gene: TRBJ2-6
v_gene: TRBV4-1
abundance: many
d_gene: TRBD1

CDR3nt: TGCAGTGCTGCACGAACAGGGTGGAGTGCAGATACGCAGTATTTT
CDR3aa: CSAARTGWSADTQYF
j_gene: TRBJ2-3
v_gene: TRBV20-1
abundance: -
d_gene: -

CDR3nt: TGTGCCAGCAGCCCCCTCTCGGGGGACCCCGATGAAGCTTTCTTT
CDR3aa: CASSPLSGDPDEAFF
j_gene: TRBJ1-1
v_gene: TRBV16
abundance: few
d_gene: -

CDR3nt: TGTGCCAGCAGCCAACAGGGTGTGGGTGAAGCTTTCTTT
CDR3aa: CASSQQGVGEAFF
j_gene: TRBJ1-1
v_gene: TRBV3-1
abundance: many
d_gene: -

CDR3nt: TGTGCCAGCAGCTTAGTGGGGGTGGGCGTGAGCTCCTACGAGCAGTACTTC
CDR3aa: CASSLVGVGVSSYEQYF
j_gene: TRBJ2-7
v_gene: TRBV7-2
abundance: many
d_gene: -

CDR3nt: TGTGCCAGCAGCTTAGTTCTAGGGGGTACCACAGATACGCAGTATTTT
CDR3aa: CASSLVLGGTTDTQYF
j_gene: TRBJ2-3
v_gene: TRBV11-2
abundance: many
d_gene: -

CDR3nt: TGCAGTGCTAGAAAAACATCACAGGGTCGGGAGACCCAGTACTTC
CDR3aa: CSARKTSQGRETQYF
j_gene: TRBJ2-5
v_gene: TRBV20-1
abundance: many
d_gene: -

CDR3nt: TGTGCCTGGAGTGTGGGGCCAATTCCCACTGAAGCTTTCTTT
CDR3aa: CAWSVGPIPTEAFF
j_gene: TRBJ1-1
v_gene: TRBV30
abundance: -
d_gene: -

CDR3nt: TGTGCCAGCAGCCGATCGGCCGGGGAGCTGTTTTTT
CDR3aa: CASSRSAGELFF
j_gene: TRBJ2-2
v_gene: TRBV7-9
abundance: -
d_gene: -

CDR3nt: TGTGCCAGCAGCTTTCACCGGGACAGGGGCTTAAGGGACACTAATGAAAAACTGTTTTTT
CDR3aa: CASSFHRDRGLRDTNEKLFF
j_gene: TRBJ1-4
v_gene: TRBV5-4
abundance: -
d_gene: TRBD1

CDR3nt: TGCGCCAGCAGCCTCCCACCGGGACAGTCGACCGGGGAGCTGTTTTTT
CDR3aa: CASSLPPGQSTGELFF
j_gene: TRBJ2-2
v_gene: TRBV5-1
abundance: many
d_gene: TRBD1

CDR3nt: TGCGCCAGCAGCGTAAAACAGGGTCAAACAGATACGCAGTATTTT
CDR3aa: CASSVKQGQTDTQYF
j_gene: TRBJ2-3
v_gene: TRBV5-1
abundance: many
d_gene: -

CDR3nt: TGCGCCAGCAGCCAAGTGGCAGGGGTCAAATTGGAGCAGTACTTC
CDR3aa: CASSQVAGVKLEQYF
j_gene: TRBJ2-7
v_gene: TRBV4-1
abundance: few
d_gene: -

CDR3nt: TGCAGTGCTAGAAGTCCCGGGACTAGCGGTTCCTACAATGAGCAGTTCTTC
CDR3aa: CSARSPGTSGSYNEQFF
j_gene: TRBJ2-1
v_gene: TRBV20-1
abundance: few
d_gene: TRBD2

CDR3nt: TGCGCCAGCAGCCTCGCGGTTGGGGGGCAAGAGACCCAGTACTTC
CDR3aa: CASSLAVGGQETQYF
j_gene: TRBJ2-5
v_gene: TRBV5-1
abundance: many
d_gene: -

CDR3nt: TGTGCCAGCAGTGACCAGCCCGCCGGCACAGATACGCAGTATTTT
CDR3aa: CASSDQPAGTDTQYF
j_gene: TRBJ2-3
v_gene: TRBV6-4
abundance: many
d_gene: -

CDR3nt: TGTGCCACCAGCAGAGATGGCAGCTCGAGCTCCTACAATGAGCAGTTCTTC
CDR3aa: CATSRDGSSSSYNEQFF
j_gene: TRBJ2-1
v_gene: TRBV15
abundance: many
d_gene: -